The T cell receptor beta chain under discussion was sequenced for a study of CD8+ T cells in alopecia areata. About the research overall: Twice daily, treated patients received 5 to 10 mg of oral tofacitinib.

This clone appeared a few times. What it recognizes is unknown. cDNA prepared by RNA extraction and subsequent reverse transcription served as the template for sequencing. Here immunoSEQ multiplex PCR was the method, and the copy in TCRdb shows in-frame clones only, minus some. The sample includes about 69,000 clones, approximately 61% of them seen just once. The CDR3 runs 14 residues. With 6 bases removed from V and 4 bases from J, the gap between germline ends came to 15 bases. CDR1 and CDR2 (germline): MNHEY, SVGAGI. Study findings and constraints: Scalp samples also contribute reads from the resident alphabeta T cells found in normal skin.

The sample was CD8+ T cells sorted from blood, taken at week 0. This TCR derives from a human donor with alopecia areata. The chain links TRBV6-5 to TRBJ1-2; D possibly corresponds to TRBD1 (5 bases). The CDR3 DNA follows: TGTGCCAGCAGGCAAACCGACAGCTTCTATGGCTACACCTTC. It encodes CASRQTDSFYGYTF.